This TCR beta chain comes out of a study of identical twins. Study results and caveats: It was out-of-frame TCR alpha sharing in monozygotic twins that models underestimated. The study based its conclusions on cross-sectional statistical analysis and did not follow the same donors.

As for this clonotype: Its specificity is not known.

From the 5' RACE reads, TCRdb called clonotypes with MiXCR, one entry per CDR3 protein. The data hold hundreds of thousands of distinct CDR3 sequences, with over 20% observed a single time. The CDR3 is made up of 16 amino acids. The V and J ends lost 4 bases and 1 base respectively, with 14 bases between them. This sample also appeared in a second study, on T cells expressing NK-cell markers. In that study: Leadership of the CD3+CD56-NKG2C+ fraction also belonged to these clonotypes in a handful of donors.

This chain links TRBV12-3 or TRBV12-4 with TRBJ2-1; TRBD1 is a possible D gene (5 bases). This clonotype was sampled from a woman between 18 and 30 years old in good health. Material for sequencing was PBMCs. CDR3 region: CASSSRPRQSYNEQFF. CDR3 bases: TGTGCCAGCAGTTCGCGACCCCGACAGTCCTACAATGAGCAGTTCTTC.